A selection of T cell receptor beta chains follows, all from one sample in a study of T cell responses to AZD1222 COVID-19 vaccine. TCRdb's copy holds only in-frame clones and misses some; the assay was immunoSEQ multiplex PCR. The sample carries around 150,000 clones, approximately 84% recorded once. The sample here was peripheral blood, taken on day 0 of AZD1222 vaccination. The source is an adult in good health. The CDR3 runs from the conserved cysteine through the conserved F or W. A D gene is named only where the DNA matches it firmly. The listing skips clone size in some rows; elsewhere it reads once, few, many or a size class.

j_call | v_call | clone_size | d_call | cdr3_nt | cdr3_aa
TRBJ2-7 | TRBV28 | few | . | TGTGCCAGCAGCGTGACCTACGAGCAGTACTTC | CASSVTYEQYF
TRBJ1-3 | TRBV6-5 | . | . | TGTGCCAGCGACCAAGGCTACCCTGGAAACACCATATATTTT | CASDQGYPGNTIYF
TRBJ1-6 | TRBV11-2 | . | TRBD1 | TGTGCCAGCAGCTTAGGACAGGGAAATTCACCCCTCCACTTT | CASSLGQGNSPLHF
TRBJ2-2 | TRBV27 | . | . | TGTGCCAGCAGTTTATCACGTGCGAGGAAGCTGTTTTTT | CASSLSRARKLFF
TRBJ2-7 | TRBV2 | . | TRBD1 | TGTGCCAGCAGGGGAGGGACAGGGGGCTCCTACGAGCAGTACTTC | CASRGGTGGSYEQYF
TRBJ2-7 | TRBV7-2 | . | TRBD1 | TGTGCCAGCAGCATCCCCCCAGGGGACAGTCGTTACGAGCAGTACTTC | CASSIPPGDSRYEQYF
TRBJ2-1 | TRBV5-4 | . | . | TGTGCCAGCAGCACCCCGTTCAATCACAATGAGCAGTTCTTC | CASSTPFNHNEQFF
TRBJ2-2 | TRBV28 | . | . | TGTGCCAGCAGTAGACAGATTTTGAACACCGGGGAGCTGTTTTTT | CASSRQILNTGELFF
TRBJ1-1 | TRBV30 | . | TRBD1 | TGTGCCTGGAGTTCCAAGGGGGCCGGGATGAACACTGAAGCTTTCTTT | CAWSSKGAGMNTEAFF
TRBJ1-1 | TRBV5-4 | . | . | TGTGCCAGCAGCCCGACGGGGGGGATCAACACTGAAGCTTTCTTT | CASSPTGGINTEAFF
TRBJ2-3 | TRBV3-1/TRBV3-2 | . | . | TGTGCCAGCAGCCATACCTCGTGGACGCACACAGATACGCAGTATTTT | CASSHTSWTHTDTQYF
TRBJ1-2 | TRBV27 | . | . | TGTGCCAGCACTTTAGGTGGCCTAGGCAGGGAGTATGGCTACACCTTC | CASTLGGLGREYGYTF
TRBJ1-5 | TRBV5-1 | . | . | TGCGCCAGCAGCTTAGATGGGGGTAATCAGCCCCAGCATTTT | CASSLDGGNQPQHF
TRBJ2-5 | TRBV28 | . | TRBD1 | TGTGCCAGCAGTTTATCCCGACCGACAGGGGGCATGGGGTACTTC | CASSLSRPTGGMGYF
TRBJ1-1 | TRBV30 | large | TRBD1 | TGTGCCTGGAGTGTGGACAGGTCCACTGAAGCTTTCTTT | CAWSVDRSTEAFF
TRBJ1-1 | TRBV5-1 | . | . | TGCGCCAGCAGCTTCCTCGAGGGGTCTGAAGCTTTCTTT | CASSFLEGSEAFF
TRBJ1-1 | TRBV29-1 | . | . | TGCAGCGTAACTACACAGCCCCAGAACACTGAAGCTTTCTTT | CSVTTQPQNTEAFF
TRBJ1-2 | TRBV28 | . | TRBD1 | TGTGCCAGCAGTTTCTCCGCCGGGACAGGGGGCTATGGCTACACCTTC | CASSFSAGTGGYGYTF